This is a list of T cell receptor beta chains from one sample in a study of Ad26.COV2.S vaccination and SARS-CoV-2 variants. Assay used: immunoSEQ multiplex PCR; TCRdb lists only in-frame clones, some missing. The table lists 250,000 or so clones, 70% to 90% of them singletons. The starting material was peripheral blood, obtained in a trial of Ad26.COV2.S vaccine versus placebo. These receptors originate from a person aged 18-65 years who received the Ad26.COV2.S COVID-19 vaccine or a placebo. CDR3s include the opening cysteine and the closing phenylalanine or tryptophan. A D gene is named only where the DNA matches it firmly. Where a row states a size, it is once, few, many or the class of an expanded clone; other rows omit it.

v_gene	abundance	d_gene	j_gene	CDR3aa	CDR3nt
TRBV4-2	NA	NA	TRBJ1-2	CASSHTDSDYGYTF	TGTGCCAGCAGCCACACCGACAGTGACTATGGCTACACCTTC
TRBV5-1	NA	TRBD1	TRBJ2-3	CASSWDRATDTQYF	TGCGCCAGCAGCTGGGACAGGGCCACAGATACGCAGTATTTT
TRBV5-1	NA	NA	TRBJ1-1	CASSLGQGSTTEAFF	TGCGCCAGCAGCTTAGGCCAGGGAAGTACCACTGAAGCTTTCTTT
TRBV5-1	NA	NA	TRBJ2-4	CASSRDGTGTSVIQYF	TGCGCCAGCAGCAGAGACGGAACCGGGACATCGGTCATTCAGTACTTC
TRBV29-1	NA	NA	TRBJ2-3	CSVEDHSGASMGPTDTQYF	TGCAGCGTTGAAGATCATAGCGGAGCGAGTATGGGGCCAACAGATACGCAGTATTTT
TRBV4-1	NA	NA	TRBJ2-7	CASSLGQPGAGEQYF	TGCGCCAGCAGCCTCGGGCAGCCAGGGGCGGGCGAGCAGTACTTC
TRBV5-4	NA	TRBD1	TRBJ1-6	CASSRGGQGAQSPLHF	TGTGCCAGCAGCCGGGGGGGACAGGGGGCGCAATCACCCCTCCACTTT
TRBV5-1	NA	NA	TRBJ2-1	CASSLVPGSTYNEQFF	TGCGCCAGCAGCTTGGTCCCGGGCTCAACCTACAATGAGCAGTTCTTC
TRBV18	NA	NA	TRBJ1-1	CASSLEKVTEAFF	TGTGCCAGCTCACTCGAAAAAGTGACTGAAGCTTTCTTT
TRBV7-8	NA	NA	TRBJ1-4	CASSLDIVPQQGDNEKLFF	TGTGCCAGCAGCTTAGACATAGTGCCGCAACAGGGCGATAATGAAAAACTGTTTTTT
TRBV7-2	NA	NA	TRBJ1-2	CASRQQQGSDYGYTF	TGTGCCAGCAGACAACAACAGGGTTCCGACTATGGCTACACCTTC
TRBV4-3	few	TRBD1	TRBJ1-2	CASSQEDRGGRGYTF	TGCGCCAGCAGCCAAGAGGACAGGGGGGGACGCGGCTACACCTTC
TRBV5-6	NA	TRBD1	TRBJ1-1	CASSSDRAGNTEAFF	TGTGCCAGCAGCTCTGACAGGGCGGGGAACACTGAAGCTTTCTTT
TRBV29-1	NA	TRBD1	TRBJ2-6	CSVELPGQGANVLTF	TGCAGCGTTGAACTTCCGGGACAGGGGGCCAACGTCCTGACTTTC
TRBV4-3	NA	NA	TRBJ2-7	CASSQDHPGPHEQYF	TGCGCCAGCAGCCAAGATCACCCGGGGCCCCACGAGCAGTACTTC
TRBV6-6	NA	NA	TRBJ2-2	CASSPSLGYWLNTGELFF	TGTGCCAGCAGTCCATCCCTGGGCTACTGGTTGAACACCGGGGAGCTGTTTTTT
TRBV29-1	NA	TRBD1	TRBJ1-1	CSVEDWGRGLGTEAFF	TGCAGCGTTGAAGATTGGGGGAGGGGGCTAGGCACTGAAGCTTTCTTT
TRBV10-3	NA	NA	TRBJ1-1	CAISRDRVNTEAFF	TGTGCCATCAGTAGAGACAGAGTGAACACTGAAGCTTTCTTT
TRBV4-3	NA	TRBD1	TRBJ2-3	CASSRTGGDTDTQYF	TGCGCCAGCAGCCGAACAGGGGGCGACACAGATACGCAGTATTTT
TRBV6-6	NA	TRBD1	TRBJ1-6	CASQGDSPLHF	TGTGCCAGCCAGGGGGACTCACCCCTCCACTTT
TRBV19	NA	TRBD1	TRBJ1-1	CASRLQQGGNTEAFF	TGTGCCAGTAGGCTACAACAGGGGGGGAACACTGAAGCTTTCTTT
TRBV12-3/TRBV12-4	NA	NA	TRBJ1-2	CASSTTAGRGYTF	TGTGCCAGCAGTACTACGGCGGGACGTGGCTACACCTTC
TRBV19	NA	NA	TRBJ1-5	CASSISQGHKPQHF	TGTGCCAGTAGTATCTCACAGGGCCATAAGCCCCAGCATTTT
TRBV6-6	NA	NA	TRBJ1-4	CASRSGRLEKLFF	TGTGCCAGCAGGTCCGGGAGGCTCGAAAAACTGTTTTTT
TRBV7-2	once	NA	TRBJ1-6	CASSARTAYNSPLHF	TGTGCCAGCAGCGCCCGGACCGCGTATAATTCACCCCTCCACTTT
TRBV7-9	few	NA	TRBJ2-7	CASSLPGGYEQYF	TGTGCCAGCAGCTTACCCGGGGGCTACGAGCAGTACTTC
TRBV19	NA	TRBD1	TRBJ1-3	CASRGTGSGNTIYF	TGTGCCAGTAGAGGGACAGGGTCCGGAAACACCATATATTTT
TRBV7-2	once	TRBD2	TRBJ2-1	CASSSLAGQGNEQFF	TGTGCCAGCAGCTCACTAGCGGGTCAAGGGAATGAGCAGTTCTTC
TRBV18	NA	NA	TRBJ1-5	CASSPPGDGQPQHF	TGTGCCAGCTCACCACCAGGGGATGGACAGCCCCAGCATTTT
TRBV7-7	once	NA	TRBJ2-4	CASSSPGKDPTKNIQYF	TGTGCCAGCAGCTCGCCGGGGAAAGACCCAACCAAAAACATTCAGTACTTC
TRBV5-8	NA	NA	TRBJ2-7	CASSLNWGANEQYF	TGTGCCAGCAGCTTGAATTGGGGGGCAAACGAGCAGTACTTC
TRBV10-3	NA	TRBD1	TRBJ1-1	CAIGRTGENTEAFF	TGTGCCATCGGAAGGACAGGGGAGAACACTGAAGCTTTCTTT
TRBV6-2/TRBV6-3	once	NA	TRBJ2-1	CASSYSTTVSYNEQFF	TGTGCCAGCAGTTACTCGACAACAGTCTCCTACAATGAGCAGTTCTTC
TRBV18	NA	NA	TRBJ1-2	CASSPDYYGYTF	TGTGCCAGCTCACCTGACTACTATGGCTACACCTTC
TRBV4-1	NA	TRBD1	TRBJ1-6	CASSQDRTGRHSPLHF	TGCGCCAGCAGCCAAGACCGGACAGGGAGACACTCACCCCTCCACTTT
TRBV7-6	once	TRBD2	TRBJ2-3	CASSLASGRTSTDTQYF	TGTGCCAGCAGCTTAGCGAGCGGGAGAACCTCCACAGATACGCAGTATTTT
TRBV12-3/TRBV12-4	NA	NA	TRBJ1-5	CASSLMVDQPQHF	TGTGCCAGCAGTTTAATGGTGGATCAGCCCCAGCATTTT
TRBV19	few	NA	TRBJ1-2	CASSVTANYGYTF	TGTGCCAGTAGCGTGACGGCAAACTATGGCTACACCTTC
TRBV12-5	NA	NA	TRBJ1-1	CASGFDPRTEAFF	TGTGCTAGTGGTTTTGACCCCCGCACTGAAGCTTTCTTT
TRBV6-2/TRBV6-3	NA	TRBD2	TRBJ2-1	CASSSPSGIYNEQFF	TGTGCCAGCAGTTCTCCTAGCGGGATTTACAATGAGCAGTTCTTC
TRBV5-1	NA	NA	TRBJ1-1	CASSLAPVFGTEAFF	TGCGCCAGCAGCTTGGCCCCGGTGTTTGGCACTGAAGCTTTCTTT
TRBV18	NA	NA	TRBJ1-1	CAASPFEVMNTEAFF	TGTGCCGCTTCCCCTTTCGAGGTCATGAACACTGAAGCTTTCTTT
TRBV5-6	NA	TRBD2	TRBJ2-5	CASSYLVLALQETQYF	TGTGCCAGCAGTTATCTTGTACTAGCGCTCCAAGAGACCCAGTACTTC
TRBV6-5	NA	NA	TRBJ2-5	CASSYLMSRGPETQYF	TGTGCCAGCAGTTACTTGATGTCGAGGGGACCAGAGACCCAGTACTTC
TRBV20-1	NA	NA	TRBJ2-1	CSASLVAEQFF	TGCAGTGCTAGTTTGGTGGCTGAGCAGTTCTTC
TRBV7-3	NA	NA	TRBJ2-5	CASSLRGDLSKKETQYF	TGTGCCAGCAGCTTAAGGGGAGATTTATCTAAGAAGGAGACCCAGTACTTC
TRBV20-1	NA	NA	TRBJ2-1	CSAPDHTEQFF	TGCAGTGCCCCGGACCACACAGAGCAGTTCTTC
TRBV7-8	NA	NA	TRBJ2-1	CASSSRGALDEQFF	TGTGCCAGCAGCTCGAGAGGGGCTTTGGATGAGCAGTTCTTC
TRBV7-2	NA	TRBD1	TRBJ1-4	CASSLRQGAREKLFF	TGTGCCAGCAGCTTAAGACAGGGTGCTCGGGAAAAACTGTTTTTT